The 22 T cell receptor beta chains below all came from one sample that was sequenced in a study of blood T cell repertoires in COVID-19. Here immunoSEQ multiplex PCR was the method, and the copy in TCRdb shows in-frame clones only, minus some. The repertoire consists of 120,000 or so clones, with 87% occurring once and the leading ten covering more than 4%. The material sequenced was peripheral blood. Source of these receptors: a human donor in a cohort sampled during active COVID-19.

The chain couples TRBV4-3 to TRBJ2-7; 9 bases are a match to TRBD1. With 1 base clipped from V and 1 base from J, the junction kept 11 bases outside the gene matches. The germline gives CDR1 LGHNA, CDR2 YSLEER. The CDR3 runs 18 residues. Here the CDR3 reads CASSQGDGQGFSSYEQYF. The CDR3 region has the DNA TGCGCCAGCAGCCAAGGTGACGGACAGGGGTTTTCGTCCTACGAGCAGTACTTC.

The DNA of the CDR3 is TGCGCCAGCAGCCTAGGGGGACCAATGAACACTGAAGCTTTCTTT. Protein: CASSLGGPMNTEAFF. J is TRBJ1-1 and V is TRBV5-1; the D gene is possibly TRBD1 (6 bases). This CDR3 contains 15 residues. V was cut by 4 bases and J by 0 bases, with 13 bases left in between. The germline V gene has CDR1 SGHRS and CDR2 YFSETQ.

The chain has TRBV3-1 (or the pseudogene TRBV3-2) and TRBJ1-5; no definite D call. From germline, CDR1 is LGHDT and CDR2 YNNKEL (reference sequence). The CDR3 is 12 amino acids. Trimming shortened V by 0 bases and J by 13 bases, and 10 bases separated the two germline ends. CDR3: CASSQDPGKQHF. DNA of the CDR3: TGTGCCAGCAGCCAAGACCCGGGAAAACAGCATTTT.

The chain couples TRBV4-2 to TRBJ1-1; D uncertain. Trimming left V 2 bases short and J 1 base short, with 5 bases between. The CDR3 is 13 amino acids. Germline-derived CDR1 and CDR2 are LGHNA and YNFKEQ. DNA of the CDR3: TGTGCCAGCAGCCAATTCCAGAACACTGAAGCTTTCTTT. It yields the protein CASSQFQNTEAFF.

The rearrangement links TRBV19 to TRBJ2-7; 7 bases are shared with TRBD1. The V gene's germline CDR1 is LNHDA and CDR2 SQIVND (reference sequence). The V gene end was trimmed by 5 bases and the J gene end by 1 base; junction bases not matched to a gene: 2. The CDR3 spans 13 residues. In DNA, the CDR3 is TGTGCCAGTAGTGGACAGGAATCCTACGAGCAGTACTTC. Translating it yields CASSGQESYEQYF.

About this clone: Other DNA sequences in the same sample also yield this CDR3. The chain employs TRBV3-1 (or the pseudogene TRBV3-2) and TRBJ1-1; D gene unclear. V was shortened by 3 bases and J by 0 bases, with 5 bases between the two germline ends. From germline, CDR1 is LGHDT and CDR2 YNNKEL (reference sequence). The CDR3 covers 13 residues. CDR3 protein: CASSQGLNTEAFF. The CDR3 DNA follows: TGTGCCAGCAGCCAGGGCTTGAACACTGAAGCTTTCTTT.

The chain carries TRBV11-2 and TRBJ2-3; TRBD2 matches 9 bases. This CDR3 region has 15 residues. V lost 4 bases to trimming and J lost 4 bases; unmatched junction nucleotides: 6. The germline V gene has CDR1 SGHAT and CDR2 FQNNGV. CDR3 in DNA: TGTGCCAGCAGCTCCCCGGGACTAGCCGCAGATACGCAGTATTTT. This translates into CASSSPGLAADTQYF.

The chain combines TRBV30 with TRBJ1-5; 9 positions agree with TRBD1. In germline, CDR1 is GTSNPN, CDR2 SVGIG (reference sequence). The CDR3 has 13 amino acids. The V segment lost 7 bases and the J segment 2 bases; nucleotides outside the gene matches: 3. The CDR3 coding sequence is TGTGCCTACAGGGGGCCGGGCAATCAGCCCCAGCATTTT. Translation gives CAYRGPGNQPQHF. The complete variable domain, with remaining parts taken from reference TRBV30 and TRBJ1-5, reads SQTIHQWPATLVQPVGSPLSLECTVEGTSNPNLYWYRQAAGRGLQLLFYSVGIGQISSEVPQNLSASRPQDRQFILSSKKLLLSDSGFYLCAYRGPGNQPQHFGDGTRLSIL.

The chain combines TRBV21-1 with TRBJ2-7; TRBD2, the D gene given by the table, was not confirmed from the DNA. TRBV21-1 represents a pseudogene. The CDR3 totals 16 residues. This chain's CDR3 is CASSTRGLAGTYEQYF. DNA for the CDR3: TGTGCCAGCAGCACTCGAGGACTAGCGGGAACGTACGAGCAGTACTTC.

The J gene is TRBJ2-1, the V gene TRBV5-1; 12 positions agree with TRBD2. Germline V lookup: CDR1 SGHRS, CDR2 YFSETQ. V was pared by 3 bases and J by 8 bases, with 3 bases of the junction left unmatched. This CDR3 has 14 residues. The CDR3 sequence: CASSSLAGGHEQFF. CDR3 sequence (DNA): TGCGCCAGCAGCTCCCTAGCGGGGGGGCATGAGCAGTTCTTC.

This sequence joins TRBV4-1 and TRBJ2-5, with D perhaps TRBD2 (5 bases). Germline CDR1 reads MGHRA; CDR2 reads YSYEKL. The CDR3 totals 18 residues. V lost 0 bases and J 5 bases, leaving 22 bases between the germline ends. CDR3 sequence reads: CASSQDQSSRNGIETQYF. CDR3 bases: TGCGCCAGCAGCCAAGATCAATCTAGCCGAAACGGGATTGAGACCCAGTACTTC.

This chain uses TRBV2 with TRBJ1-6; 7 bases are a match to TRBD1. Looked up from germline, CDR1 is SNHLY and CDR2 is FYNNEI. The J segment lost 9 bases and the V segment lost 6 bases, leaving 8 bases of the junction unmatched. CDR3 length: 14 amino acids. CDR3 protein: CASRTGTAISPLHF. The CDR3 nucleotides read TGTGCCAGCAGAACCGGGACAGCTATTTCACCCCTCCACTTT.

The chain combines TRBV28 with TRBJ2-2, with D unclear. The V and J ends lost 6 bases and 4 bases respectively, with 9 bases between them. The CDR3 loop spans 13 amino acids. Germline V gene data show CDR1 as MDHEN and CDR2 as SYDVKM. The chain's CDR3 is CASRTHFTGELFF. The CDR3 nucleotides are TGTGCCAGCAGGACTCATTTCACCGGGGAGCTGTTTTTT. Full variable domain (missing parts from reference TRBV28 and TRBJ2-2): DVKVTQSSRYLVKRTGEKVFLECVQDMDHENMFWYRQDPGLGLRLIYFSYDVKMKEKGDIPEGYSVSREKKERFSLILESASTNQTSMYLCASRTHFTGELFFGEGSRLTVL.

V and J are TRBV6-1 and TRBJ1-6, with TRBD1 matching over 9 bases. The CDR3 sequence is 15 residues long. Germline V CDR1 and CDR2: MNHNS, SASEGT. V lost 6 bases, J lost 9 bases, and 9 bases stayed unmatched. CDR3 protein: CASSTGGVYGSPLHF. CDR3 sequence (DNA): TGTGCCAGCAGCACAGGGGGCGTCTATGGTTCACCCCTCCACTTT.

The chain combines TRBV7-8 with TRBJ2-2; weak D call: TRBD2 (6 bases). CDR3 size: 15 residues. The V end lost 5 bases, the J end lost 0 bases, and 10 bases lay between the germline ends. Germline CDR1 and CDR2: SGHVS and FQNEAQ. CDR3 coding DNA: TGTGCCAGCAGCCCTAGCGTGTCGAACACCGGGGAGCTGTTTTTT. This codes for CASSPSVSNTGELFF.

The chain couples TRBV30 to TRBJ2-3; possibly TRBD2 for D (6 bases). This CDR3 spans 13 amino acids. Per the germline V gene, CDR1 is GTSNPN and CDR2 is SVGIG (reference sequence). Trimming removed 3 bases from V and 4 bases from J, with 11 bases in between. The CDR3 DNA reads TGTGCCTGGAGCCCCGGGGGACCAGATACGCAGTATTTT. Translation gives CAWSPGGPDTQYF.

This clone was recorded a few times. This chain links TRBV28 with TRBJ2-1, with D maybe TRBD1 (7 bases). V was clipped by 6 bases and J by 8 bases, with 11 bases between them. Germline CDR1 reads MDHEN; CDR2 reads SYDVKM. This CDR3 has 12 amino acids. Here the CDR3 reads CASRQGRHEQFF. Written as DNA, the CDR3 is TGTGCCAGCAGACAGGGGAGGCATGAGCAGTTCTTC.

This rearrangement joins TRBV10-3 to TRBJ2-3; the match to TRBD2 covers 9 bases. The germline V gene has CDR1 ENHRY and CDR2 SYGVKD. Germline trimming cut 7 bases from V and 1 base from J; bases unmatched to any gene: 12. The CDR3 spans 17 residues. CDR3 bases: TGTGCCATCAAGGGACTAGCTGGTATTGTAGGCACAGATACGCAGTATTTT. Its protein is CAIKGLAGIVGTDTQYF.

The chain employs TRBV29-1 and TRBJ2-6; tentatively, D is TRBD1 (6 bases). V was clipped by 2 bases and J by 6 bases, with 14 bases between them. The germline gives CDR1 SQVTM, CDR2 ANQGSEA. The CDR3 sequence is 15 residues long. Here the CDR3 DNA reads TGCAGCGTTGAAAGTTGGGGGCGCGAGGCCAACGTCCTGACTTTC. This sequence encodes CSVESWGREANVLTF.

This chain links TRBV9 with TRBJ2-4, with unresolved D. V gave up 4 bases and J gave up 6 bases, with 14 bases separating them. The length of the CDR3 is 14 residues. CDR1 is SGDLS and CDR2 is YYNGEE in the germline V gene. In DNA, the CDR3 is TGTGCCAGCAGCCCTCCGTCGGGTCGAAACATTCAGTACTTC. Its protein product is CASSPPSGRNIQYF.

V usage is TRBV6-6 and J usage is TRBJ2-5, with a possible D match to TRBD1 (6 bases). Germline CDR1 and CDR2: MNHNY and SVGAGI (reference sequence). Trimming took off 6 bases at V and 4 bases at J, with 12 bases between the two ends. The CDR3 totals 13 residues. This chain's CDR3 is CASRPTGRETQYF. Here the CDR3 DNA reads TGTGCCAGCAGACCGACAGGAAGAGAGACCCAGTACTTC.

By sample fraction, this clone is medium-sized (0.01 to 0.1%). This CDR3 is CASRTMAGRTDTQYF. CDR3 nucleotide sequence: TGTGCCAGCAGGACTATGGCGGGAAGGACAGATACGCAGTATTTT. The chain is built from TRBV6-5 and TRBJ2-3; maybe TRBD2 (6 bases). Trimming took 6 bases from V and 3 from J, leaving 16 bases between them. CDR1 is MNHEY and CDR2 is SVGAGI in the germline V gene. This CDR3 contains 15 residues.